Listed here is a single T cell receptor beta chain. The antigen remains undetermined. J was trimmed by 5 bases and V by 6 bases; bases with no gene match: 6. Germline CDR1 and CDR2: SGHVS and FQNEAQ. The CDR3 consists of 14 residues. This sample stems from a study of CD8 T cells in Susac syndrome. For the study at large: Intravenous immunoglobulin alone or corticosteroids were being given to patients with Susac syndrome at blood draw, unless they were therapy-naive. Points from the study as a whole: As acknowledged by the study, its TCR sequencing and HLA analysis included a relatively small number of individuals. The CD4+ T cell repertoires in Susac syndrome did not show any clonal expansion.

Random-hexamer reverse transcription was applied to about 0.5 to 1 ug RNA. The CDR3 of TCR beta was amplified by immunoSEQ multiplex PCR across 54 Vbeta and 13 Jbeta. TCRdb reprocessed the immunoSEQ multiplex PCR reads with MiXCR, giving one entry per CDR3 protein. The sample records roughly 150,000 distinct CDR3 sequences, 85% to 95% being singletons. This receptor was identified in a human donor with Susac syndrome. The sample consisted of CD4+ T cells from PBMCs. The chain uses TRBV7-8 and TRBJ1-4, with 7 bases aligning to TRBD1. CDR3 sequence reads: CASSGDRRNEKLFF. The CDR3 DNA sequence: TGTGCCAGCAGTGGGGACAGAAGGAATGAAAAACTGTTTTTT.